This T cell receptor beta chain was retrieved from a study of CD8+ T cells in alopecia areata. Overall study context: Tofacitinib ran 6 to 18 months, followed by 6 months off drug.

Extracted from the samples, RNA was reverse transcribed into cDNA to serve as the sequencing template. The repertoire was sequenced with immunoSEQ multiplex PCR; TCRdb's copy has only in-frame clones and lacks some. The repertoire holds about 150,000 clones, with 75% to 90% as singletons. Points from the study as a whole: Sequencing of scalp samples also includes resident alphabeta T cells from normal skin.

Only one count was recorded for this clone. Antigen unknown. CDR3 size: 10 residues. Trimming removed 8 bases at V and 6 bases at J, with 8 bases between. The germline V gene has CDR1 MNHNS and CDR2 SASEGT. V and J are TRBV6-1 and TRBJ2-7; D call uncertain. Sequences were derived from CD8+ T cells sorted from blood, sampled at week 0. The clonotype comes from a human donor with alopecia areata. As DNA, the CDR3 is TGTGCCAGCTCCAAGTTCGAGCAGTACTTC. Translation: CASSKFEQYF.